This TCR beta chain was identified during a study of T cell responses to AZD1222 COVID-19 vaccine. The V end lost 5 bases, the J end lost 4 bases, and 18 bases lay between the germline ends. CDR1 is SEHNR, CDR2 FQNEAQ, per germline (reference sequence). This CDR3 is 16 amino acids long. Using immunoSEQ multiplex PCR, the repertoire was profiled, and TCRdb retains in-frame clones only, with some absent. The sample has some 150,000 clones, around 88% seen once. Study-level results: Close to half of spike-specific TCRs reportedly recognize unmutated variant regions. Donors were chiefly white British, with a greater number of females, and clonal diversity was perhaps underestimated.

This clone was observed a single time. Its antigen is unknown. The chain combines TRBV7-9 with TRBJ1-3, with D maybe TRBD1 (6 bases). The input for sequencing was peripheral blood, taken on day 0 of AZD1222 vaccination. The source of this sequence is an adult in good health. CDR3 loop: CASSIEGGLGGNTIYF. CDR3 nucleotides: TGTGCCAGCAGCATCGAAGGGGGTCTCGGAGGAAACACCATATATTTT.